This T cell receptor beta chain was recovered during a study of T cell responses to AZD1222 COVID-19 vaccine. Notes on the study in general: Spike-specific TCR repertoires showed rising breadth and depth after two AZD1222 doses. Females made up more of the donors, who were largely white British, and clonal diversity may have come out too low. No repertoire was sampled before or during the peak T cell response, only after it. Among spike-specific TCRs, nearly half reportedly target unmutated variant regions.

Of note for this clone: Its target is unknown.

V was clipped by 6 bases and J by 1 base, with 8 bases between them. Germline V gene data show CDR1 as SGHTS and CDR2 as YDEGEE. The CDR3 is made up of 14 amino acids. Some clones are missing from TCRdb's copy, which holds only in-frame ones; the method was immunoSEQ multiplex PCR. This sample has approximately 120,000 clones, with roughly 86% found just once. Sample: peripheral blood, taken 28 days after the second AZD1222 dose. V is TRBV5-8 and J is TRBJ2-6; D uncertain. The TCR sequence derives from an adult who received the AZD1222 COVID-19 vaccine. CDR3 nucleotides: TGTGCCAGCACCCTAATATCTGGGGCCAACGTCCTGACTTTC. Translation gives CASTLISGANVLTF.